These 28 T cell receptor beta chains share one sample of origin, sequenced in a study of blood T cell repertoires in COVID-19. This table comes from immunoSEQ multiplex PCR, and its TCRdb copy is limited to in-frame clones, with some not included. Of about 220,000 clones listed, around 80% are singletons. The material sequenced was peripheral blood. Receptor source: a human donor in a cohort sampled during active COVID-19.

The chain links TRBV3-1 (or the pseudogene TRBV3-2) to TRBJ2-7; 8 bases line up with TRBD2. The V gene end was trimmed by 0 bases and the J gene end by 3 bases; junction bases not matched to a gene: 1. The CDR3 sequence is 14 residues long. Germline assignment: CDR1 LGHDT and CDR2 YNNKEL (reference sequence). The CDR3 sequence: CASSQDRGGYEQYF. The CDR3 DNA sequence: TGTGCCAGCAGCCAAGACCGGGGGGGCTACGAGCAGTACTTC.

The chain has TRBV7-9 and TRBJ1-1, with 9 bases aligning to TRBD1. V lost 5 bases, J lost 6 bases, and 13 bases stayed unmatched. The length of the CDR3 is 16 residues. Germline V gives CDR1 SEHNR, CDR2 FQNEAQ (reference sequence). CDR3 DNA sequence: TGTGCCAGCAGCCTTTCGGACAGGGGAAAAACGGCTGAAGCTTTCTTT. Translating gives CASSLSDRGKTAEAFF. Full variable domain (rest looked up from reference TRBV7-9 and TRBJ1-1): DTGVSQNPRHKITKRGQNVTFRCDPISEHNRLYWYRQTLGQGPEFLTYFQNEAQLEKSRLLSDRFSAERPKGSFSTLEIQRTEQGDSAMYLCASSLSDRGKTAEAFFGQGTRLTVV.

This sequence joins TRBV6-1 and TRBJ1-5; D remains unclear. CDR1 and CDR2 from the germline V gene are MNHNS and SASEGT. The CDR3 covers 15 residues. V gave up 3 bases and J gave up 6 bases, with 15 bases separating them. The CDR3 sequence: CASSERGILFQPQHF. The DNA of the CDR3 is TGTGCCAGCAGTGAGAGAGGCATACTGTTTCAGCCCCAGCATTTT.

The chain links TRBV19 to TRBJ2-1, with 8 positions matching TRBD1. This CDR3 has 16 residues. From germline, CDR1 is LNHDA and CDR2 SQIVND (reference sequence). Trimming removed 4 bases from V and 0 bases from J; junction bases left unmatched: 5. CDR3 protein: CASSKDRGSSYNEQFF. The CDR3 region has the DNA TGTGCCAGTAGTAAAGACAGGGGTAGCTCCTACAATGAGCAGTTCTTC.

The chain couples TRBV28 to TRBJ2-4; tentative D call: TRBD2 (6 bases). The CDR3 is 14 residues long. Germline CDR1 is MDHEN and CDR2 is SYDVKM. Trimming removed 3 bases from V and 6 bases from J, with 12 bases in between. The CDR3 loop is CASSLSSVSNIQYF. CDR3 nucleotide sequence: TGTGCCAGCAGTTTGTCTAGCGTATCAAACATTCAGTACTTC. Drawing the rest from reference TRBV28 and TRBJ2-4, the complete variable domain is DVKVTQSSRYLVKRTGEKVFLECVQDMDHENMFWYRQDPGLGLRLIYFSYDVKMKEKGDIPEGYSVSREKKERFSLILESASTNQTSMYLCASSLSSVSNIQYFGAGTRLSVL.

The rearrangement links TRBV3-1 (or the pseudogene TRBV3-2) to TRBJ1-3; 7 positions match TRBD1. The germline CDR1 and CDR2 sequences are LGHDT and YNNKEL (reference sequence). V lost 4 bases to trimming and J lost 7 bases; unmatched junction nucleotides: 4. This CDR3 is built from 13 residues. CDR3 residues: CASSPGTVNTIYF. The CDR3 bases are TGTGCCAGCAGCCCTGGGACAGTGAACACCATATATTTT.

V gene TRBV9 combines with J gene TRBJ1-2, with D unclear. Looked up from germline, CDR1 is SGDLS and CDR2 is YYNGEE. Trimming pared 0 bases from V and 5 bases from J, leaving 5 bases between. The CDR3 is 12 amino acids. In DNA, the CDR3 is TGTGCCAGCAGCGTAGAATCATATGGCTACACCTTC. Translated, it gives CASSVESYGYTF.

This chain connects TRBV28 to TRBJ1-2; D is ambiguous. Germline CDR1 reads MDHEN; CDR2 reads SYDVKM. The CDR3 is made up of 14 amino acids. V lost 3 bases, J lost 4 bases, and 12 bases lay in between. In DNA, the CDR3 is TGTGCCAGCAGTTTCCCCGGCGAGGGCTATGGCTACACCTTC. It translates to CASSFPGEGYGYTF.

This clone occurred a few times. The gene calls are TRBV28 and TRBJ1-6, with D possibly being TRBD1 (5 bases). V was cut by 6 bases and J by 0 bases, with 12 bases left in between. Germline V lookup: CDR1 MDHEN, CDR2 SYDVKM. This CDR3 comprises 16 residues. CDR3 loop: CASRTGGSSYNSPLHF. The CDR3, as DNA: TGTGCCAGCAGGACCGGGGGAAGCTCCTATAATTCACCCCTCCACTTT.

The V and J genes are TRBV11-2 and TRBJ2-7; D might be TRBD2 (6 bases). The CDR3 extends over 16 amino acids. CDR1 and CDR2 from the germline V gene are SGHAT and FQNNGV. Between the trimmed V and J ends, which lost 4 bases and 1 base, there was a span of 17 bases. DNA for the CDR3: TGTGCCAGCAGCTCCCCGCCCGGGAGTCGGTCCTACGAGCAGTACTTC. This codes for CASSSPPGSRSYEQYF.

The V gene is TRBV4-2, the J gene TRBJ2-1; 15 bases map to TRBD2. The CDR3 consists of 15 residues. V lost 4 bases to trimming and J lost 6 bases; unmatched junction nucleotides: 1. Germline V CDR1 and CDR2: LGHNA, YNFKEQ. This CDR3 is CASSLGLAGGNEQFF. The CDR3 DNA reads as TGTGCCAGCAGCCTGGGACTAGCGGGGGGCAATGAGCAGTTCTTC.

The CDR3, as DNA: TGTGCCAGCAGTGAAGTGGGGTCGGGGTCGGGGGAGACCCAGTACTTC. It codes for CASSEVGSGSGETQYF. This sequence joins TRBV6-1 and TRBJ2-5, with D tentatively TRBD2 (5 bases). Germline V lookup: CDR1 MNHNS, CDR2 SASEGT. Trimming took 1 base from V and 5 from J, leaving 17 bases between them. This CDR3 region has 16 residues.

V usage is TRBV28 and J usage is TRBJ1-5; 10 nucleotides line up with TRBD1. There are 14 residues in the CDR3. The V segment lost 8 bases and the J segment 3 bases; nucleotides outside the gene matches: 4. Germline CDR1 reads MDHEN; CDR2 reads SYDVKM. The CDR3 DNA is TGTGCCAGCCGGGACAGGGGCACCAATCAGCCCCAGCATTTT. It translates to CASRDRGTNQPQHF. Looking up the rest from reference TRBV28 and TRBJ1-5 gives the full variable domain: DVKVTQSSRYLVKRTGEKVFLECVQDMDHENMFWYRQDPGLGLRLIYFSYDVKMKEKGDIPEGYSVSREKKERFSLILESASTNQTSMYLCASRDRGTNQPQHFGDGTRLSIL.

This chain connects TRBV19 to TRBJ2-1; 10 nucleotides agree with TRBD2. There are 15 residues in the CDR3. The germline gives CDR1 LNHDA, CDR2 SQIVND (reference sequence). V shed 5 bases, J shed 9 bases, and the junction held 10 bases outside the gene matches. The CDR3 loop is CASSSTLAGAFEQFF. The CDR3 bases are TGTGCCAGTAGTTCAACCCTAGCGGGAGCCTTTGAGCAGTTCTTC.

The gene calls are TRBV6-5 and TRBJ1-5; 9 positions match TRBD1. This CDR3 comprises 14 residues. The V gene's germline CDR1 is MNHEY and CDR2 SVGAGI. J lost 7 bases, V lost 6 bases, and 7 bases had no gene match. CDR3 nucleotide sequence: TGTGCCAGCAGGCGACAGGGGGGTGGGCAGCCCCAGCATTTT. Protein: CASRRQGGGQPQHF.

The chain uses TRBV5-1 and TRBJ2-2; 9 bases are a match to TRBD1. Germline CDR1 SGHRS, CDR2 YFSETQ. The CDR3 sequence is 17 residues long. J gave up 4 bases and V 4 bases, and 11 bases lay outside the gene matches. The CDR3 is CASSHLIQGAATGELFF. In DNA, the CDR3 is TGCGCCAGCAGCCATCTAATACAGGGGGCAGCCACCGGGGAGCTGTTTTTT.

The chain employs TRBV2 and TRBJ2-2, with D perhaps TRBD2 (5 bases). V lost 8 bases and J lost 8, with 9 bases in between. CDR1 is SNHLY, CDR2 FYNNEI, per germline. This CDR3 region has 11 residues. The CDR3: CASWETGELFF. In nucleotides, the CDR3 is TGTGCCAGCTGGGAGACAGGGGAGCTGTTTTTT.

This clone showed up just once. In DNA, the CDR3 is TGTGCCAGCAGCCCTAGACTAGCGGGTGGGGAGGGGGAGACCCAGTACTTC. It specifies CASSPRLAGGEGETQYF. The gene calls are TRBV3-1 (or the pseudogene TRBV3-2) and TRBJ2-5; 10 bases line up with TRBD2. The CDR3 extends over 17 amino acids. The V and J ends lost 4 bases and 5 bases, in that order; junction bases with no gene match: 13. Per germline, CDR1 LGHDT and CDR2 YNNKEL (reference sequence).

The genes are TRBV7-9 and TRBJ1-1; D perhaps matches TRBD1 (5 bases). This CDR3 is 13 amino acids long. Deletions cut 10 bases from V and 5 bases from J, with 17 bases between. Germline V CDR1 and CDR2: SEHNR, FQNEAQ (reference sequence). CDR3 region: CATSTSGITEAFF. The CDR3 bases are TGTGCCACTTCGACCTCAGGGATTACTGAAGCTTTCTTT.

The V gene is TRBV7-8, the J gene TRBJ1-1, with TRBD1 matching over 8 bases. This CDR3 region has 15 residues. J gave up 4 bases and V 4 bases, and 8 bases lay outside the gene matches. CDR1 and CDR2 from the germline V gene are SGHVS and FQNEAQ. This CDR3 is CASSSTGVGSTEAFF. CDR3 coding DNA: TGTGCCAGCAGCTCGACAGGGGTGGGGAGCACTGAAGCTTTCTTT.

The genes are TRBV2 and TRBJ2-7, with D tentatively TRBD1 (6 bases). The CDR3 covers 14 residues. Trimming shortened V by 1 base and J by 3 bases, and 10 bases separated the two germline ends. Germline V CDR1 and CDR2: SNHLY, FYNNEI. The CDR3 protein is CASSEGGHFYEQYF. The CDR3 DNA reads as TGTGCCAGCAGTGAAGGGGGACACTTCTACGAGCAGTACTTC.

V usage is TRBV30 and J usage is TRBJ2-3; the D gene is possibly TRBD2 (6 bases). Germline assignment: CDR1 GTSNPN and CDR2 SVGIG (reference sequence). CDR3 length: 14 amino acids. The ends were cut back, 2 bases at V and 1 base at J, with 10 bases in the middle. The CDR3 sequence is CAWSLGGGTDTQYF. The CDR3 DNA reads TGTGCCTGGAGTCTTGGCGGGGGCACAGATACGCAGTATTTT.

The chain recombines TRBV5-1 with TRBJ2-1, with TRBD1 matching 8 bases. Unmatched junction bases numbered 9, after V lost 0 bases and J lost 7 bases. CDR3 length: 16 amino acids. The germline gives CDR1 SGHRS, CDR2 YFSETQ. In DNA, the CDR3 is TGCGCCAGCAGCTTGGGGGCAGGGGGCGCCAGGAATGAGCAGTTCTTC. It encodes CASSLGAGGARNEQFF.

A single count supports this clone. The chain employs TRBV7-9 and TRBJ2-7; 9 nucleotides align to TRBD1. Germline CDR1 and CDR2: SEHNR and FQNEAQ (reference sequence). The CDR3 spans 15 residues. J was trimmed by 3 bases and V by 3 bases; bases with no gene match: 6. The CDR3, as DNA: TGTGCCAGCAGCTTGCCCGGACAGGGGCTCTACGAGCAGTACTTC. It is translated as CASSLPGQGLYEQYF.

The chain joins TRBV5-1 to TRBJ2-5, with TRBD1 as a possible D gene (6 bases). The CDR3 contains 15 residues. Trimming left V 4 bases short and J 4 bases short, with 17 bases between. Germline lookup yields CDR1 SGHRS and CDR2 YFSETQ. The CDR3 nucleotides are TGCGCCAGCAGCAGCGCTGGGGGCTTGGGAGAGACCCAGTACTTC. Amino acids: CASSSAGGLGETQYF.

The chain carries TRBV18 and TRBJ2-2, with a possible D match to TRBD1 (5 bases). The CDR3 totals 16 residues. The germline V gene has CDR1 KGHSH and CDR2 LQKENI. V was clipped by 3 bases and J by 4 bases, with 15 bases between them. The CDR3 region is CASSPRQGMGTGELFF. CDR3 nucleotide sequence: TGTGCCAGCTCACCTCGGCAGGGAATGGGCACCGGGGAGCTGTTTTTT.

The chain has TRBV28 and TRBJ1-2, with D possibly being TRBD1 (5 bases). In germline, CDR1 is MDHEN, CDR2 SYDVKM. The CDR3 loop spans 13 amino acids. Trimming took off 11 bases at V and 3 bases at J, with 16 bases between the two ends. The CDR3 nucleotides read TGTGCCTCAAGACTGACAGAGTACTATGGCTACACCTTC. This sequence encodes CASRLTEYYGYTF.

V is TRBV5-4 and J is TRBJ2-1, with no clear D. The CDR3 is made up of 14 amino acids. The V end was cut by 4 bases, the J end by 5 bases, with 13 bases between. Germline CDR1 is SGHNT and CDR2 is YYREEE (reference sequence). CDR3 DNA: TGTGCCAGCAGCCCGCTGACTTGGAACAATGAGCAGTTCTTC. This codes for CASSPLTWNNEQFF.